This T cell receptor (beta chain) was captured in a study of control samples from healthy donors and cancer patients (dated by TCRdb to the early 2020s). About this clone itself: This receptor's antigen is unknown. The sample holds no much larger clone one base away, and base qualities are not on file.

Library construction relied on the immunoSEQ multiplex PCR assay. Drawn from immuneACCESS, this table holds only the in-frame rearrangements with V and J called that TCRdb kept. Clones are partly lost; checked studies trace under half to an unresolved V gene and leave the rest unexplained. Counted in this sample were around 200,000 clones; about 95% of them appeared once. The top ten clones comprise 1.5% of the sample. V is pared back by 5 bases and J by 6 bases, with 19 bases lying between the germline termini. CDR1 is given as MDHEN and CDR2 as SYDVKM, both from the germline V gene. The CDR3 contains 15 residues, cysteine and phenylalanine counted. Just CDR3 DNA is preserved here, 45 bases in frame from base 1.

The clonotype originates from a man aged 45 to 65 in good health. Specimen: blood. The chain is encoded by TRBV28 joined to TRBJ1-1; the D segment could be TRBD1, given 6 matching bases. In nucleotides, the sequence is TGTGCCAGCAGTCCGACAACAGGGATAATCTCTGAAGCTTTCTTT. Its coded protein is CASSPTTGIISEAFF.